This entry lists 32 T cell receptor beta chains sequenced from one sample in a study of T cell changes during pregnancy in multiple sclerosis. Some clones are missing from TCRdb's copy, which holds only in-frame ones; the method was immunoSEQ multiplex PCR. The sample has tens of thousands of clones; roughly nine tenths are singletons. The sample was CD4+ T cells from peripheral blood mononuclear cells, taken in the first trimester of pregnancy. The receptors shown here come from a female donor with multiple sclerosis, enrolled in a pregnancy study.

The chain uses TRBV2 and TRBJ2-2; D unclear. The CDR3 has 13 residues. CDR1 is SNHLY and CDR2 is FYNNEI in the germline V gene. V was shortened by 4 bases and J by 5 bases, with 8 bases between the two germline ends. CDR3 sequence: CASSVLRTGELFF. The CDR3 bases are TGTGCCAGCAGTGTCCTCAGAACCGGGGAGCTGTTTTTT.

The chain couples TRBV10-3 to TRBJ2-5; a possible D gene is TRBD2 (5 bases). V lost 0 bases and J 3 bases, leaving 8 bases between the germline ends. The germline V gene encodes CDR1 ENHRY and CDR2 SYGVKD. This CDR3 is 14 amino acids long. The CDR3 region has the DNA TGTGCCATCAGTGAGTCTAGCGCCAAAGAGACCCAGTACTTC. Its translation: CAISESSAKETQYF.

The genes are TRBV5-1 and TRBJ2-7; 9 bases are shared with TRBD2. The CDR3 totals 15 residues. With 0 bases clipped from V and 7 bases from J, the junction kept 8 bases outside the gene matches. CDR1 is SGHRS and CDR2 is YFSETQ in the germline V gene. CDR3 DNA sequence: TGCGCCAGCAGCTTGGTTGGCGGGGGGGCGGGAGAGCAGTACTTC. Translating gives CASSLVGGGAGEQYF.

The V call is TRBV11-3, the J call TRBJ2-1, with D tentatively TRBD2 (5 bases). The germline gives CDR1 SGHNT, CDR2 YENEEA. The CDR3 has 11 amino acids. Deletions cut 5 bases from V and 6 bases from J, with 5 bases between. CDR3: CASSRGNEQFF. CDR3 coding DNA: TGTGCCAGCAGCCGGGGCAATGAGCAGTTCTTC.

The chain has TRBV5-4 and TRBJ2-3, with TRBD2 matching 7 bases. Germline lookup yields CDR1 SGHNT and CDR2 YYREEE (reference sequence). Losses at the gene ends were 4 bases for V and 6 bases for J; bases not matched to a gene: 8. The CDR3 runs 14 residues. The CDR3 is CASSNGGSVDTQYF. Written as DNA, the CDR3 is TGTGCCAGCAGCAACGGGGGGTCGGTGGATACGCAGTATTTT.

The genes are TRBV11-2 and TRBJ2-4, with D perhaps TRBD2 (5 bases). The CDR3 runs 13 residues. Germline V gene data show CDR1 as SGHAT and CDR2 as FQNNGV. V lost 2 bases and J 13 bases, leaving 15 bases between the germline ends. The CDR3 nucleotides are TGTGCCAGCAGCTTAATCGTCTCGGGGATACAGTACTTC. Residues: CASSLIVSGIQYF.

There are a few counts of this clone. The chain is built from TRBV19 and TRBJ1-5, with D unclear. The V end was cut by 5 bases, the J end by 2 bases, with 10 bases between. The CDR3 extends over 14 amino acids. Germline V gene data show CDR1 as LNHDA and CDR2 as SQIVND (reference sequence). CDR3 in DNA: TGTGCCAGTAGTGCTCGGAGTGGCAATCAGCCCCAGCATTTT. Its protein is CASSARSGNQPQHF. Together with reference TRBV19 and TRBJ1-5, the CDR3 gives the full variable domain: DGGITQSPKYLFRKEGQNVTLSCEQNLNHDAMYWYRQDPGQGLRLIYYSQIVNDFQKGDIAEGYSVSREKKESFPLTVTSAQKNPTAFYLCASSARSGNQPQHFGDGTRLSIL.

The V call is TRBV4-2, the J call TRBJ2-3; 9 nucleotides agree with TRBD2. V was pared by 0 bases and J by 0 bases, with 10 bases of the junction left unmatched. The CDR3 totals 19 residues. Per germline, CDR1 LGHNA and CDR2 YNFKEQ. CDR3 nucleotides: TGTGCCAGCAGCCAAGATTTTCTGCGAGCGGGGGGCAGCACAGATACGCAGTATTTT. It encodes CASSQDFLRAGGSTDTQYF.

The gene calls are TRBV6-6 and TRBJ1-5; D remains unclear. CDR3 length equals 12 residues. The V and J ends lost 2 bases and 7 bases respectively, with 6 bases between them. CDR1 is MNHNY, CDR2 SVGAGI, per germline (reference sequence). CDR3 nucleotides: TGTGCCAGCAGTTACAAGGAGCAGCCCCAGCATTTT. This sequence encodes CASSYKEQPQHF.

The chain links TRBV7-8 to TRBJ1-2; 7 bases match TRBD1. This CDR3 spans 15 amino acids. V shed 5 bases and J 5 bases; nucleotides not matched to a gene: 11. The germline V gene has CDR1 SGHVS and CDR2 FQNEAQ. The CDR3 is CASSASPRGTYGYTF. CDR3 nucleotides: TGTGCCAGCAGCGCGAGTCCCAGGGGGACGTATGGCTACACCTTC.

V gene TRBV11-3 combines with J gene TRBJ1-4; D unclear. There are 18 residues in the CDR3. V was cut by 2 bases and J by 7 bases, with 23 bases left in between. Germline V lookup: CDR1 SGHNT, CDR2 YENEEA. In DNA form, the CDR3 reads TGTGCCAGCAGCTTAAAAGTATGGTTGAGGCGTTCGGGTGAAAAACTGTTTTTT. Translated, it gives CASSLKVWLRRSGEKLFF.

This sequence joins TRBV9 and TRBJ2-5, with D maybe TRBD2 (7 bases). V lost 4 bases to trimming and J lost 0 bases, with 19 bases between them. Germline CDR1 SGDLS, CDR2 YYNGEE. This CDR3 has 17 residues. For the CDR3, the DNA is TGTGCCAGCAGCTTGTGGGGGGGGGCCCCCCACCAAGAGACCCAGTACTTC. Translation: CASSLWGGAPHQETQYF.

V usage is TRBV6-1 and J usage is TRBJ1-1; 8 bases are a match to TRBD1. V lost 8 bases and J lost 4; bases outside the gene matches: 9. Germline V gene sequence: CDR1 MNHNS, CDR2 SASEGT. The length of the CDR3 is 14 residues. CDR3 nucleotide sequence: TGTGCCAGCTTTACCGGGACAGGTAGCACTGAAGCTTTCTTT. It yields the protein CASFTGTGSTEAFF.

The gene calls are TRBV7-2 and TRBJ2-7; TRBD2 is a possible D gene (6 bases). The CDR3 loop spans 14 amino acids. Trimming left V 1 base short and J 3 bases short, with 10 bases between. Germline loops: CDR1 SGHTA, CDR2 FQGNSA. The CDR3 loop reads CASSLVVGGYEQYF. Written as DNA, the CDR3 is TGTGCCAGCAGCTTAGTAGTCGGGGGCTACGAGCAGTACTTC. The full variable domain, completed using reference TRBV7-2 and TRBJ2-7, is GAGVSQSPSNKVTEKGKDVELRCDPISGHTALYWYRQSLGQGLEFLIYFQGNSAPDKSGLPSDRFSAERTGGSVSTLTIQRTQQEDSAVYLCASSLVVGGYEQYFGPGTRLTVT.

This chain connects TRBV30 to TRBJ1-2; a possible D gene is TRBD1 (5 bases). This CDR3 contains 16 residues. The V and J ends lost 2 bases and 8 bases respectively, with 24 bases between them. Germline assignment: CDR1 GTSNPN and CDR2 SVGIG (reference sequence). In nucleotides, the CDR3 is TGTGCCTGGAGTTCGACCGCCGGGACTCTTGCTTGGGGCTACACCTTC. Protein product: CAWSSTAGTLAWGYTF.

V and J are TRBV18 and TRBJ1-2; tentatively, D is TRBD1 (5 bases). The ends were cut back, 5 bases at V and 3 bases at J, with 16 bases in the middle. CDR3 length: 15 amino acids. Germline-derived CDR1 and CDR2 are KGHSH and LQKENI. In DNA form, the CDR3 reads TGTGCCAGCTCAGGCCTCTCAGGGTTTGACTATGGCTACACCTTC. Its translation is CASSGLSGFDYGYTF.

The chain carries TRBV5-1 and TRBJ1-2, with 7 positions matching TRBD1. Germline assignment: CDR1 SGHRS and CDR2 YFSETQ. CDR3 length: 13 amino acids. The junction had 5 bases not matched to a gene; V was cut back by 5 bases and J by 4 bases. The CDR3 spells CASSTGASYGYTF. CDR3 bases: TGCGCCAGCAGTACAGGGGCGAGCTATGGCTACACCTTC.

The chain carries TRBV4-3 and TRBJ2-3; unclear D gene. V shed 3 bases and J shed 0 bases, with 4 bases lying between them. The CDR3 is made up of 13 amino acids. Germline loops: CDR1 LGHNA, CDR2 YSLEER. The CDR3 DNA is TGCGCCAGCAGCCATCCTAGCACAGATACGCAGTATTTT. Amino acid sequence: CASSHPSTDTQYF.

The chain links TRBV19 to TRBJ1-5; 7 bases are shared with TRBD1. The CDR3 extends over 16 amino acids. V was clipped by 7 bases and J by 2 bases; unmatched bases: 11. CDR1 LNHDA and CDR2 SQIVND come from the germline V gene (reference sequence). The chain's CDR3 is CASTYEGARGNQPQHF. In nucleotides, the CDR3 is TGTGCCAGTACCTATGAGGGGGCGAGGGGCAATCAGCCCCAGCATTTT.

This chain uses TRBV6-1 with TRBJ1-2, with D unresolved. The germline V gene has CDR1 MNHNS and CDR2 SASEGT. CDR3 length: 14 residues. The V end lost 1 base, the J end lost 4 bases, and 10 bases lay between the germline ends. The CDR3 bases are TGTGCCAGCAGTGAAGGGGTGACATCCTATGGCTACACCTTC. Encoded protein: CASSEGVTSYGYTF.

This chain connects TRBV2 to TRBJ1-2; TRBD1 aligns across 10 bases. V lost 2 bases, J lost 3 bases, and 3 bases stayed unmatched. The CDR3 is 15 amino acids. CDR1 is SNHLY and CDR2 is FYNNEI in the germline V gene. The CDR3 bases are TGTGCCAGCAGTGAAATGGGGACAGGGGACTATGGCTACACCTTC. Its protein is CASSEMGTGDYGYTF.

This clone appeared once. CDR3 DNA: TGTGCCAGCAGGGCCAGGGGGTCCGGAAACACCATATATTTT. The encoded protein is CASRARGSGNTIYF. The V and J genes are TRBV2 and TRBJ1-3; 7 nucleotides line up with TRBD1. Trimming at V came to 6 bases and at J to 4 bases, leaving 6 bases not matched to a gene. CDR3 size: 14 residues. Germline loops: CDR1 SNHLY, CDR2 FYNNEI.

The chain employs TRBV30 and TRBJ2-7, with TRBD1 matching over 8 bases. V trimming: 0 bases; J trimming: 1 base; junction bases outside the gene matches: 5. Germline V CDR1 and CDR2: GTSNPN, SVGIG (reference sequence). The CDR3 contains 15 residues. CDR3 nucleotide sequence: TGTGCCTGGAGTGTACTTGGACAGGGTTCCTACGAGCAGTACTTC. As protein: CAWSVLGQGSYEQYF.

This clone was seen a single time. The chain links TRBV30 to TRBJ1-2; 8 bases line up with TRBD1. This CDR3 contains 15 residues. The trim removed 3 bases at V and 4 bases at J, leaving 10 bases unmatched. CDR1 is GTSNPN, CDR2 SVGIG, per germline (reference sequence). CDR3 residues: CAWSRSTGGGYGYTF. CDR3 coding DNA: TGTGCCTGGAGCCGATCCACAGGGGGGGGCTATGGCTACACCTTC.

The chain couples TRBV9 to TRBJ2-2; TRBD2 matches 8 bases. The V segment lost 0 bases and the J segment 6 bases; nucleotides outside the gene matches: 4. The CDR3 consists of 15 residues. CDR1 is SGDLS, CDR2 YYNGEE, per germline. The CDR3: CASSVVAGQAGELFF. The DNA for the CDR3 is TGTGCCAGCAGCGTAGTAGCGGGGCAGGCCGGGGAGCTGTTTTTT.

The gene calls are TRBV11-3 and TRBJ1-1; D unresolved. CDR1 is SGHNT and CDR2 is YENEEA in the germline V gene. The V end lost 2 bases, the J end lost 6 bases, and 16 bases lay between the germline ends. The CDR3 consists of 15 residues. CDR3 coding DNA: TGTGCCAGCAGCTTAAGACCGGCAGGTAACGCTGAAGCTTTCTTT. Translating gives CASSLRPAGNAEAFF. The full variable domain, in which reference TRBV11-3 and TRBJ1-1 provide the parts outside the CDR3, is EAGVVQSPRYKIIEKKQPVAFWCNPISGHNTLYWYLQNLGQGPELLIRYENEEAVDDSQLPKDRFSAERLKGVDSTLKIQPAELGDSAVYLCASSLRPAGNAEAFFGQGTRLTVV.

The V and J genes are TRBV30 and TRBJ2-5; 9 bases are a match to TRBD1. The length of the CDR3 is 14 residues. Germline values: CDR1 GTSNPN, CDR2 SVGIG (reference sequence). Trimming cost V 4 bases and J 2 bases; bases outside gene matches: 5. CDR3 sequence (DNA): TGTGCCTGGACAAAGGGGACAGGGCAAGAGACCCAGTACTTC. This translates into CAWTKGTGQETQYF.

In the case of this clone: Other DNA sequences in this specimen translate into the identical CDR3. The chain recombines TRBV4-1 with TRBJ2-1; D not resolved. The CDR3 has 15 residues. The germline gives CDR1 MGHRA, CDR2 YSYEKL. With 4 bases removed from V and 0 bases from J, the gap between germline ends came to 10 bases. The CDR3 loop reads CASSRGSYSYNEQFF. CDR3 nucleotides: TGCGCCAGCAGCCGTGGCTCGTACTCCTACAATGAGCAGTTCTTC.

The gene calls are TRBV18 and TRBJ2-1; 8 bases fit TRBD1. CDR1 and CDR2 (germline): KGHSH, LQKENI. The CDR3 spans 13 residues. J gave up 9 bases and V 3 bases, and 4 bases lay outside the gene matches. The CDR3 is CASSPDRAGEQFF. The CDR3 bases are TGTGCCAGCTCACCGGACAGGGCCGGTGAGCAGTTCTTC.

The rearrangement uses TRBV11-2 and TRBJ1-3; 9 nucleotides match TRBD1. The CDR3 length is 18 residues. Trimming removed 2 bases from V and 0 bases from J; junction bases left unmatched: 8. Germline lookup yields CDR1 SGHAT and CDR2 FQNNGV. In DNA, the CDR3 is TGTGCCAGCAGCTTAACAGGGGGCGAGGTGTACTCTGGAAACACCATATATTTT. It is translated as CASSLTGGEVYSGNTIYF.

The sample holds one count of this clone. The chain recombines TRBV29-1 with TRBJ2-1, with D perhaps TRBD1 (5 bases). V shed 4 bases and J shed 3 bases, with 10 bases lying between them. The CDR3 runs to 13 residues. The germline CDR1 and CDR2 sequences are SQVTM and ANQGSEA. This CDR3 is CSVAVDNYNEQFF. CDR3 coding DNA: TGCAGCGTTGCGGTGGACAACTACAATGAGCAGTTCTTC.

V usage is TRBV7-9 and J usage is TRBJ2-3, with D unclear. Between the trimmed V and J ends, which lost 6 bases and 3 bases, there was a span of 13 bases. This CDR3 spans 14 amino acids. CDR1 and CDR2 from the germline V gene are SEHNR and FQNEAQ (reference sequence). CDR3 residues: CASSRIVVTDTQYF. DNA for the CDR3: TGTGCCAGCAGTCGAATCGTAGTGACAGATACGCAGTATTTT.